A selection of T cell receptor beta chains follows, all from one sample in a study of OX40 agonist ivuxolimab in advanced cancers. Method: immunoSEQ multiplex PCR; TCRdb's copy keeps in-frame clones and lacks some. The sample holds around 95,000 clones, around 90% seen once. The sequenced sample was CD4+ or CD8+ T cells sorted from blood, obtained in a trial of the OX40 agonist ivuxolimab. These receptors all come from an adult with an advanced solid tumor such as melanoma, head and neck, liver or kidney cancer. The CDR3 runs from the conserved cysteine through the conserved F or W. D genes are given only for firm matches. Clone sizes are given selectively: once, few, many, or a class where the clone is expanded.

CDR3 protein | CDR3 DNA | D gene | J gene | clone size | V gene
CASSSGGTDTQYF | TGTGCCAGCTCTTCAGGGGGGACAGATACGCAGTATTTT | . | TRBJ2-3 | . | TRBV2
CASSLEGKRNTGELFF | TGCGCCAGCAGCTTGGAAGGGAAGAGGAACACCGGGGAGCTGTTTTTT | . | TRBJ2-2 | . | TRBV5-1
CASSPPGSEQFF | TGTGCCAGCTCACCACCTGGGAGTGAGCAGTTCTTC | . | TRBJ2-1 | few | TRBV18
CASTSGGANTQYF | TGCGCCAGCACTAGCGGGGGGGCGAATACGCAGTATTTT | TRBD2 | TRBJ2-3 | . | TRBV5-1
CASTTGQGASNEQFF | TGTGCCAGCACCACCGGACAGGGGGCTAGCAATGAGCAGTTCTTC | TRBD1 | TRBJ2-1 | . | TRBV6-5
CASSFGTSGGSDTQYF | TGTGCCAGCAGTTTCGGGACTAGCGGGGGGTCAGATACGCAGTATTTT | TRBD2 | TRBJ2-3 | . | TRBV6-6
CASSADRSYEQYF | TGTGCCAGCAGTGCAGACAGGTCCTACGAGCAGTACTTC | . | TRBJ2-7 | . | TRBV6-5
CASSRRWGASTSGSLNTGELFF | TGTGCCAGCAGCCGAAGGTGGGGGGCCTCGACTAGCGGGAGCCTAAACACCGGGGAGCTGTTTTTT | TRBD2 | TRBJ2-2 | . | TRBV14
CASSVVDMDYGYTF | TGTGCCAGCAGCGTAGTAGACATGGACTATGGCTACACCTTC | . | TRBJ1-2 | . | TRBV9
CASSFSPGGWNEQFF | TGCGCCAGCAGCTTTTCACCTGGAGGCTGGAATGAGCAGTTCTTC | . | TRBJ2-1 | . | TRBV5-1
CASARDRTTDTQYF | TGTGCCAGCGCGAGGGACAGGACCACAGATACGCAGTATTTT | TRBD1 | TRBJ2-3 | . | TRBV2
CASSQGQNTNTGELFF | TGTGCCAGCAGCCAGGGACAGAACACGAACACCGGGGAGCTGTTTTTT | TRBD1 | TRBJ2-2 | once | TRBV5-8
CASSQDGTSGYTGELFF | TGCGCCAGCAGCCAAGATGGGACTAGCGGATACACCGGGGAGCTGTTTTTT | TRBD2 | TRBJ2-2 | . | TRBV4-1
CASSELAGTEAFF | TGTGCCAGCAGTGAGCTCGCGGGGACTGAAGCTTTCTTT | . | TRBJ1-1 | . | TRBV25-1
CASSSQGGDTEAFF | TGCGCCAGCAGCTCGCAGGGAGGGGACACTGAAGCTTTCTTT | . | TRBJ1-1 | . | TRBV5-1
CSVEDRRGLAGPEQYF | TGCAGCGTTGAAGATCGGCGGGGACTAGCGGGCCCCGAGCAGTACTTC | TRBD2 | TRBJ2-7 | . | TRBV29-1
CASSAQGSITEAFF | TGTGCCAGCAGTGCCCAGGGAAGTATCACTGAAGCTTTCTTT | . | TRBJ1-1 | . | TRBV2
CASSGRETQYF | TGTGCCAGCAGTGGTCGAGAGACCCAGTACTTC | . | TRBJ2-5 | few | TRBV2
CASRSGGDNEQFF | TGTGCCAGTCGTAGCGGGGGAGACAATGAGCAGTTCTTC | TRBD2 | TRBJ2-1 | . | TRBV19
CASSGWTGWTGELFF | TGTGCCAGTAGTGGATGGACAGGGTGGACCGGGGAGCTGTTTTTT | TRBD1 | TRBJ2-2 | . | TRBV19
CASSLNYEQYF | TGTGCCAGCAGCTTAAACTACGAGCAGTACTTC | . | TRBJ2-7 | . | TRBV7-3
CASSYWGQGAIEAFF | TGTGCCAGCAGTTATTGGGGACAGGGCGCGATTGAAGCTTTCTTT | TRBD1 | TRBJ1-1 | . | TRBV28
CASSDLSRTNEKLFF | TGTGCCAGCAGTGATTTATCACGAACTAATGAAAAACTGTTTTTT | . | TRBJ1-4 | . | TRBV2
CASSVADIDNYGYTF | TGTGCCAGCAGCGTCGCGGACATAGACAACTATGGCTACACCTTC | . | TRBJ1-2 | . | TRBV9
CASSPYPYLDTYYGYTF | TGTGCCAGCAGTCCCTACCCCTACCTTGACACTTACTATGGCTACACCTTC | . | TRBJ1-2 | . | TRBV28
CASSGRTGPSYEQYF | TGCGCCAGCAGCGGCCGGACAGGGCCCTCCTACGAGCAGTACTTC | TRBD1 | TRBJ2-7 | . | TRBV5-1
CSVRGQGANVLTF | TGCAGCGTTAGGGGGCAAGGGGCCAACGTCCTGACTTTC | TRBD1 | TRBJ2-6 | . | TRBV29-1
CAISDGILEQHF | TGTGCCATCAGTGACGGAATACTAGAGCAGCATTTT | . | TRBJ1-5 | many | TRBV10-3
CASRATGGSGANVLTF | TGTGCCAGCAGGGCGACAGGTGGCTCTGGGGCCAACGTCCTGACTTTC | . | TRBJ2-6 | . | TRBV7-8
CASSPGVGYGYTF | TGCGCCAGCAGCCCCGGGGTAGGCTATGGCTACACCTTC | . | TRBJ1-2 | . | TRBV5-1
CASSLPTANTGELFF | TGTGCCAGCAGCTTACCTACAGCAAACACCGGGGAGCTGTTTTTT | . | TRBJ2-2 | . | TRBV7-3
CASRPLAGVTDTQYF | TGTGCCAGCAGACCACTAGCGGGAGTCACAGATACGCAGTATTTT | TRBD2 | TRBJ2-3 | . | TRBV7-8
CASSLVQGNYGYTF | TGTGCCAGCAGCTTGGTCCAGGGGAACTATGGCTACACCTTC | . | TRBJ1-2 | . | TRBV5-5
CASSEEGQGKQFF | TGTGCCAGCAGTGAGGAGGGACAGGGAAAGCAGTTCTTC | TRBD1 | TRBJ2-1 | few | TRBV25-1
CASSPRMNTEAFF | TGTGCCAGCAGCCCGAGAATGAACACTGAAGCTTTCTTT | . | TRBJ1-1 | . | TRBV9
CASSSDGTGDEKLFF | TGTGCCAGCAGCTCGGACGGGACAGGGGATGAAAAACTGTTTTTT | TRBD1 | TRBJ1-4 | . | TRBV5-5
CASISVGEVNAGELFF | TGTGCCAGCATTTCGGTCGGAGAGGTTAACGCCGGGGAGCTGTTTTTT | . | TRBJ2-2 | . | TRBV28